These 8 T cell receptor beta chains share one sample of origin, sequenced in a study of cytomegalovirus exposure and HLA in healthy donors. Assay used: immunoSEQ multiplex PCR; TCRdb lists only in-frame clones, some missing. The sample contains fewer than 95,000 clones, almost 85% of which appear only once. What was sequenced was PBMCs. These receptors were taken from a woman aged 18-29 years in good health and CMV-seropositive.

This clone showed up just once. The chain combines TRBV6-6 with TRBJ1-4; D is unclear. Trimming pared 7 bases from V and 0 bases from J, leaving 12 bases between. Germline V gives CDR1 MNHNY, CDR2 SVGAGI (reference sequence). CDR3 length: 15 amino acids. CDR3 in DNA: TGTGCCAGCACCGAGCACTCTGCAACTAATGAAAAACTGTTTTTT. This codes for CASTEHSATNEKLFF.

In this sample, this clone turned up a few times. This chain connects TRBV10-1 to TRBJ2-7, with 7 bases identical to TRBD1. The CDR3 extends over 11 amino acids. V was pared by 5 bases and J by 7 bases, with 2 bases of the junction left unmatched. CDR1 is WNHNN, CDR2 SYGVQD, per germline (reference sequence). This chain's CDR3 is CASSPGQEQYF. In DNA form, the CDR3 reads TGCGCCAGCAGTCCGGGACAGGAGCAGTACTTC.

The J gene is TRBJ2-7, the V gene TRBV6-5, with 7 bases identical to TRBD1. There are 13 residues in the CDR3. Looked up from germline, CDR1 is MNHEY and CDR2 is SVGAGI. The trim removed 6 bases at V and 6 bases at J, leaving 8 bases unmatched. The DNA of the CDR3 is TGTGCCAGCAGACAGACAGGGAAGTTCGAGCAGTACTTC. It yields the protein CASRQTGKFEQYF.

The chain employs TRBV7-2 and TRBJ1-2; 10 bases match TRBD1. In germline, CDR1 is SGHTA, CDR2 FQGNSA. The CDR3 spans 17 residues. With 5 bases clipped from V and 7 bases from J, the junction kept 16 bases outside the gene matches. The CDR3 DNA reads TGTGCCAGCAGCCCAGCTACGGCCGGGACAGGGGCTAGTGGCTACACCTTC. Translated: CASSPATAGTGASGYTF.

The rearrangement uses TRBV6-4 and TRBJ2-3, with TRBD2 matching over 8 bases. The length of the CDR3 is 16 residues. CDR1 and CDR2 (germline): MRHNA, SNTAGT. J gave up 2 bases and V 8 bases, and 12 bases lay outside the gene matches. DNA of the CDR3: TGTGCCAGCTCTCGCGGGACTAGAGAAGCCACAGATACGCAGTATTTT. It encodes CASSRGTREATDTQYF.

This clone was seen only once. The J gene is TRBJ2-1, the V gene TRBV27, with 11 bases that match TRBD2. The CDR3 is made up of 17 amino acids. In germline, CDR1 is MNHEY, CDR2 SMNVEV (reference sequence). Trimming cost V 4 bases and J 3 bases; bases outside gene matches: 8. The CDR3 nucleotides read TGTGCCAGCAGTTCTCCCTTTAGCGGGGGGGGCTACAATGAGCAGTTCTTC. Translation gives CASSSPFSGGGYNEQFF.

The rearrangement uses TRBV9 and TRBJ1-2, with 7 nucleotides matching TRBD1. This CDR3 has 15 amino acids. Germline V lookup: CDR1 SGDLS, CDR2 YYNGEE. Losses at the gene ends were 3 bases for V and 3 bases for J; bases not matched to a gene: 8. The CDR3 reads CASSAFQTGDYGYTF. The CDR3 nucleotides are TGTGCCAGCAGCGCTTTTCAAACAGGGGACTATGGCTACACCTTC.

The count of this clone is one. The V and J genes are TRBV28 and TRBJ1-1; 8 nucleotides agree with TRBD1. The CDR3 spans 13 residues. Germline lookup yields CDR1 MDHEN and CDR2 SYDVKM. Germline trimming cut 6 bases from V and 7 bases from J; bases unmatched to any gene: 7. In DNA form, the CDR3 reads TGTGCCAGCAGGGGCAGGGGGCGAGGTGAAGCTTTCTTT. Protein: CASRGRGRGEAFF.